These 8 T cell receptor beta chains were all obtained from the same sample, sequenced in a study of T cell clonality in common variable immunodeficiency. The method was immunoSEQ multiplex PCR; TCRdb's version includes in-frame clones alone and lacks a portion of them. The sample holds 50,000 to 65,000 clones, and no clone turns up only once. The sequencing sample was made of peripheral blood mononuclear cells. The receptors were sampled from a person aged 18-70 years in good health.

The table lists this clone with many counts. From the germline J gene comes the end of the CDR3, since the read stops 3 residues before it. The V and J genes are TRBV18 and TRBJ2-1; a weak D match, TRBD2 (6 bases). Per germline, CDR1 KGHSH and CDR2 LQKENI. Trimming took off 2 bases at V and 5 bases at J, with 10 bases between the two ends. The length of the CDR3 is 14 residues. The sequenced CDR3 bases are TGTGCCAGCTCACCAGCGTTAGCGGACAATGAG. Amino acid sequence: CASSPALADNE. The complete CDR3 protein is CASSPALADNEQFF.

This clone was seen many times. CDR3 DNA (partial): TGTGCCAGCAGTAGGACAGGGGGTGGAGGC. This codes for CASSRTGGGG. In full, the CDR3 reads CASSRTGGGGYTF. The chain links TRBV2 to TRBJ1-2; TRBD1 aligns across 10 bases. Sequencing ends 3 residues short of the CDR3 end; the germline J gene provides the rest. Germline V gene data show CDR1 as SNHLY and CDR2 as FYNNEI. This CDR3 contains 13 residues.

Ten or more counts support this clone. The CDR3 end lies 3 residues beyond the end of the read and is filled in from the germline J gene. The chain combines TRBV5-4 with TRBJ2-2; D possibly corresponds to TRBD1 (6 bases). The CDR3 spans 11 residues. Per germline, CDR1 SGHNT and CDR2 YYREEE (reference sequence). CDR3 residues: CASSLETGLFF. CDR3 bases read: TGTGCCAGCAGCTTGGAGACAGGG.

Ten or more counts support this clone. The read ends 3 residues shy of where the CDR3 ends; the end is completed using the germline J gene. This chain joins TRBV19 and TRBJ1-4; 7 bases are shared with TRBD1. With V trimmed by 5 bases and J by 0 bases, 9 bases remained unmatched. Germline values: CDR1 LNHDA, CDR2 SQIVND (reference sequence). The CDR3 consists of 17 residues. The part of the CDR3 DNA that was read is TGTGCCAGTAGTGGGCCCAGGGGGACAGCAACTAATGAAAAA. Amino acids: CASSGPRGTATNEK. The complete CDR3 reads CASSGPRGTATNEKLFF. Combining the CDR3 with reference TRBV19 and TRBJ1-4 gives the whole variable domain DGGITQSPKYLFRKEGQNVTLSCEQNLNHDAMYWYRQDPGQGLRLIYYSQIVNDFQKGDIAEGYSVSREKKESFPLTVTSAQKNPTAFYLCASSGPRGTATNEKLFFGSGTQLSVL.

This clone was seen ten or more times. Read sequence stops 3 residues before the CDR3 end, and the germline J gene provides the missing end. The V and J genes are TRBV9 and TRBJ2-3; TRBD1 might be the D (5 bases). The germline V gene has CDR1 SGDLS and CDR2 YYNGEE. CDR3 length: 14 residues. The CDR3 protein is CASSVEGQGETQYF. The CDR3 bases that were read are TGTGCCAGCAGCGTAGAGGGCCAGGGTGAGACG. Filled out from reference TRBV9 and TRBJ2-3, the complete variable domain reads DSGVTQTPKHLITATGQRVTLRCSPRSGDLSVYWYQQSLDQGLQFLIQYYNGEERAKGNILERFSAQQFPDLHSELNLSSLELGDSALYFCASSVEGQGETQYFGPGTRLTVL.

The sequenced CDR3 bases are TGTGCCAGCAGCTTGACAGTGACAGGGGAGTACGAG. This codes for CASSLTVTGEYE. The whole CDR3 protein is CASSLTVTGEYEQYF. The rearrangement uses TRBV5-5 and TRBJ2-7, with TRBD1 matching over 8 bases. With the read ending 3 residues before the CDR3 end, the germline J gene is used to fill in that end. With V trimmed by 1 base and J by 4 bases, 7 bases remained unmatched. Germline V gives CDR1 SGHKS, CDR2 YYEKEE (reference sequence). This CDR3 has 15 residues.

In its sample, this clone was seen many times. The sequence runs out 3 residues before the end of the CDR3; the remainder is reconstructed from the germline J gene. The J gene is TRBJ2-1, the V gene TRBV28, with TRBD2 identical over 11 bases. The V gene's germline CDR1 is MDHEN and CDR2 SYDVKM. The V gene end was trimmed by 7 bases and the J gene end by 9 bases; junction bases not matched to a gene: 5. CDR3 length equals 13 residues. The CDR3 region is CASKLAGVSEQFF. The DNA read from the CDR3 is TGTGCCAGCAAACTAGCGGGGGTCAGTGAG.

This clone was recorded many times. The DNA ends 3 residues before the CDR3 does, and the rest of the CDR3 is filled in from the germline J gene. The chain recombines TRBV28 with TRBJ1-3; D might be TRBD1 (5 bases). CDR3 size: 15 residues. V lost 6 bases, J lost 2 bases, and 14 bases lay in between. The germline V gene has CDR1 MDHEN and CDR2 SYDVKM. CDR3 DNA, as far as it was read: TGTGCCAGCAGGCGAGAGGGGAACGCTGGAAACACC. It translates to CASRREGNAGNT. In full, the CDR3 reads CASRREGNAGNTIYF.